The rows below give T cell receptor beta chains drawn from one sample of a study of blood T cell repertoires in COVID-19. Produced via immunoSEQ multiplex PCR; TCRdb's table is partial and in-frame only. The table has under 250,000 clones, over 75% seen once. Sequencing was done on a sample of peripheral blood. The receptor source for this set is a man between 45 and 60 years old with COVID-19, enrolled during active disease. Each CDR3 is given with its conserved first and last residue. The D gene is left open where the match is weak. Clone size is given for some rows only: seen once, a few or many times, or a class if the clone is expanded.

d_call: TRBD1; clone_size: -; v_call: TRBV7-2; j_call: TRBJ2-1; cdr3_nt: TGTGCCAGCAGCCTCCACAGGGGAGAGCAGTTCTTC; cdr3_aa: CASSLHRGEQFF
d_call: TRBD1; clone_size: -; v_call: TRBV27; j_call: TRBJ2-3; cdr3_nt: TGTGCCAGCAGTTCCGGTCCCGGGACAGGGCCGGATACGCAGTATTTT; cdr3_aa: CASSSGPGTGPDTQYF
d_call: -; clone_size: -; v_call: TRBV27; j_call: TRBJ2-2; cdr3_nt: TGTGCCAGCAGTTTAAATGGACTTCCTCCGATGTCAAGGGAGCTGTTTTTT; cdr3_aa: CASSLNGLPPMSRELFF
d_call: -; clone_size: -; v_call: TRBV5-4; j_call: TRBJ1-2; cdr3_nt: TGTGCCAGCAGCTTGGTAAACATGCCTGGCTACACCTTC; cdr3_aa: CASSLVNMPGYTF
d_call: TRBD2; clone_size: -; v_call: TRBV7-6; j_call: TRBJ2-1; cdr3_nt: TGTGCCAGCAGCTTAGGACTAGCGGGAGGGCCGGGGTACAATGAGCAGTTCTTC; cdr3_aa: CASSLGLAGGPGYNEQFF
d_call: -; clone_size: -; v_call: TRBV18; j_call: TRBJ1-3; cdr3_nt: TGTGCCAGCTCACCAACGACAGGCAGTAGGGGAAACACCATATATTTT; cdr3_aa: CASSPTTGSRGNTIYF
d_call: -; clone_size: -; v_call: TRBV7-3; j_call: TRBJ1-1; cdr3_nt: TGTGCCAGCAGCTCCCAGGAGGGGAACACTGAAGCTTTCTTT; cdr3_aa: CASSSQEGNTEAFF
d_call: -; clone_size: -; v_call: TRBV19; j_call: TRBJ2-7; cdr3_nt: TGTGCCAGTAGTATAGGTCGCGAGCAGTACTTC; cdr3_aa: CASSIGREQYF
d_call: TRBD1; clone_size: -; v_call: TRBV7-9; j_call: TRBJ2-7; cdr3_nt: TGTGCCAGCAGCCCCCCACCCCAGGGGGAGTCCTACGAGCAGTACTTC; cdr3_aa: CASSPPPQGESYEQYF
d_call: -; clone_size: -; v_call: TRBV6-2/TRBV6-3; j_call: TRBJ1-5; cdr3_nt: TGTGCCAGCAGTTACAAGGAGAGTTATAGCAATCAGCCCCAGCATTTT; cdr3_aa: CASSYKESYSNQPQHF
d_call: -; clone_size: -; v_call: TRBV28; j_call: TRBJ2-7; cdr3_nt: TGTGCCAGCAGTTTTAGCTACTACGAGCAGTACTTC; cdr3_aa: CASSFSYYEQYF
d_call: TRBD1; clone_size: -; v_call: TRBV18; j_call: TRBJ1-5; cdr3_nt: TGTGCCAGCTCACCTCAACAGGGGGCAAACAATCAGCCCCAGCATTTT; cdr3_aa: CASSPQQGANNQPQHF
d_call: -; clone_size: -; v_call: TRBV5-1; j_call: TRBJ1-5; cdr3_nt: TGCGCCAGCAGCTTGAATCCAAATCAGCCCCAGCATTTT; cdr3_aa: CASSLNPNQPQHF
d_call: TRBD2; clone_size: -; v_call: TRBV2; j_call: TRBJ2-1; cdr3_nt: TGTGCCAGCAGGGCGGGGGGGAACAATGAGCAGTTCTTC; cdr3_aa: CASRAGGNNEQFF
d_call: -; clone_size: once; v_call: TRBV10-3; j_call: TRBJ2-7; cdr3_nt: TGTGCCATCAGTGAGTCTGGCGGTTCCCCCTACGAGCAGTACTTC; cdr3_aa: CAISESGGSPYEQYF
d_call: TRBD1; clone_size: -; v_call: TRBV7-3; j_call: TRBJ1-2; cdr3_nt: TGTGCCAGCAGCTTCCTTCCTACTCGGGACAGGGGCGATTCTAACTATGGCTACACCTTC; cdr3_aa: CASSFLPTRDRGDSNYGYTF
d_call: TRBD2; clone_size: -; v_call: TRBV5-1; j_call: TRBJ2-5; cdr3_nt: TGCGCCAGCAGCTCGGGGGAGGGGTTGGTGACCCAGTACTTC; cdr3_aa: CASSSGEGLVTQYF
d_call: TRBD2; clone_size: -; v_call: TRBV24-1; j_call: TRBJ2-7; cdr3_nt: TGTGCCACCAGTGAGGGGGGGACCGCGCGTCCCTACGAGCAGTACTTC; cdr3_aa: CATSEGGTARPYEQYF
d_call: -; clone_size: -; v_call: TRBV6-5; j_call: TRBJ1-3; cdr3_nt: TGTGCCAGCAGTATAACCGTGAGCTCTGGAAACACCATATATTTT; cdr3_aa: CASSITVSSGNTIYF
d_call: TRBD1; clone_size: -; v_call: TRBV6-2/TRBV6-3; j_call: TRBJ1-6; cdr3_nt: TGTGCCAGCAGTTCCATCACAGGGGCTAATTCACCCCTCCACTTT; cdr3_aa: CASSSITGANSPLHF
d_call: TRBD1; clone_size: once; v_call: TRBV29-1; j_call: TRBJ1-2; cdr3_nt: TGCAGCGTTGAAAGACGGGATGGGGACAGGGAGGCTGGCTACACCTTC; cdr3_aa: CSVERRDGDREAGYTF
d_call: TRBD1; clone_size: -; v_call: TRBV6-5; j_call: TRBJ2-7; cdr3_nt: TGTGCCAGCAGGGGTATGGACAGGGATTACGAGCAGTACTTC; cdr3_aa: CASRGMDRDYEQYF
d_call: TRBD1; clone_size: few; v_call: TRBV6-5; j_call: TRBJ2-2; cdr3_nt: TGTGCCAGCAGCTATCAGACAGGGGGCACCGGGGAGCTGTTTTTT; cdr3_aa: CASSYQTGGTGELFF
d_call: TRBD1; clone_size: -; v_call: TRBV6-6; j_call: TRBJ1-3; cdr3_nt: TGTGCCAGCAGTCCGGACAGGGGAAACACCATATATTTT; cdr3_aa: CASSPDRGNTIYF
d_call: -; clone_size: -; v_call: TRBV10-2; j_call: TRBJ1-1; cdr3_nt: TGCGCCAGCAGTGAGCTGGACAGCACTGAAGCTTTCTTT; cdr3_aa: CASSELDSTEAFF
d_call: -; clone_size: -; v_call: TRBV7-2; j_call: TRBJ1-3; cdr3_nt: TGTGCCAGCCAGCTAAAGGGGTCTTCTGGAAACACCATATATTTT; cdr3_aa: CASQLKGSSGNTIYF
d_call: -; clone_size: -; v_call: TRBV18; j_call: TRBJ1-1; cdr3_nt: TGTGCCAGCTCTCCCTTTCGGGCAGGGGACACTGAAGCTTTCTTT; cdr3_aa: CASSPFRAGDTEAFF
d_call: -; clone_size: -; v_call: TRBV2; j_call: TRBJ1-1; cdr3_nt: TGTGCCAGCAGTGCGAGGACAGTCACTGAAGCTTTCTTT; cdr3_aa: CASSARTVTEAFF
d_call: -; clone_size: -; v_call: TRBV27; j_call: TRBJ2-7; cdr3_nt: TGTGCCAGCAGTTTTTCCCGTCGGGGATACGAGCAGTACTTC; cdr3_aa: CASSFSRRGYEQYF
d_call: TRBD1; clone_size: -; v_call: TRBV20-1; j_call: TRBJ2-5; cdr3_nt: TGCGGACAGGGGAAGGAGACCCAGTACTTC; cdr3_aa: CGQGKETQYF
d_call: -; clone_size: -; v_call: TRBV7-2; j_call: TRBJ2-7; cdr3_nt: TGTGCCAGCAGCCTCGACAGGCAGACCTACGAGCAGTACTTC; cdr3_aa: CASSLDRQTYEQYF
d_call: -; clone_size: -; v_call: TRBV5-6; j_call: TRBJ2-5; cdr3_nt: TGTGCCAGCAGGACAACCCCTGAACCTTACCAAGAGACCCAGTACTTC; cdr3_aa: CASRTTPEPYQETQYF
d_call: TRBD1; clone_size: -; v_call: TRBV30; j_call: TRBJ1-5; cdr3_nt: TGTGCCTGGGGACAGGGTTTTCAGCCCCAGCATTTT; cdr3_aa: CAWGQGFQPQHF
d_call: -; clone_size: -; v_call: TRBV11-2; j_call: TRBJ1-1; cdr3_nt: TGTGCCAGCAGCCCGGTGGGGGCTGGGGGCACTGAAGCTTTCTTT; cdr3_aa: CASSPVGAGGTEAFF
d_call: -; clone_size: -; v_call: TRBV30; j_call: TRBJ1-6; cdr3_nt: TGTGCCTGGACGGGACTCGGGAATTCACCCCTCCACTTT; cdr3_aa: CAWTGLGNSPLHF
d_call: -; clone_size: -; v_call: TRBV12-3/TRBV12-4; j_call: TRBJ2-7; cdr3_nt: TGTGCCAGCAGCATCTCCTACGAGCAGTACTTC; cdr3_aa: CASSISYEQYF
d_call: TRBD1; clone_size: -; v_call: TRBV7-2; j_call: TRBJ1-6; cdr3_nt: TGTGCCAGCAGCTTAATCCCCGGACAGGTTGATTCACCCCTCCACTTT; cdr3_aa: CASSLIPGQVDSPLHF
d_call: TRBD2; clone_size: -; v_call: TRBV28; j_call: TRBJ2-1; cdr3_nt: TGTGCCAGCAGTTTAATAGCGGGGGTCTCCTACAATGAGCAGTTCTTC; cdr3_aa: CASSLIAGVSYNEQFF
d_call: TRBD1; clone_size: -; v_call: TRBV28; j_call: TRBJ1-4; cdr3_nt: TGTGCCAGCAGCGTCCCGGGACAGGGGGATCGTGAAAAACTGTTTTTT; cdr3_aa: CASSVPGQGDREKLFF
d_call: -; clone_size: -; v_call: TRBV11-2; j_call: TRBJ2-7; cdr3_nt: TGTGCCAGCAGCTTAACAGAGAGCTCCTACGAGCAGTACTTC; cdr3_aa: CASSLTESSYEQYF
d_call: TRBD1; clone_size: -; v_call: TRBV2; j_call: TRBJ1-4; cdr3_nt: TGTGCCAGCAGTGTTTCCGCAGGGGGCACTAATGAAAAACTGTTTTTT; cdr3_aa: CASSVSAGGTNEKLFF
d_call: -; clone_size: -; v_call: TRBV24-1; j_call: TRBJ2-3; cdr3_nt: TGTGCCACCAGTGATTTGCCCAGGGAGGGCACAGATACGCAGTATTTT; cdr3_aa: CATSDLPREGTDTQYF
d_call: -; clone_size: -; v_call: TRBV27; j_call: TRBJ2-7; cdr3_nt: TGTGCCAGCAGTCCGTTAGTCGCTATCAGGAACGAGCAGTACTTC; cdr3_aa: CASSPLVAIRNEQYF
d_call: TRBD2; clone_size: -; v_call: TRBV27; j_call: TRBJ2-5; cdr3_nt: TGTGCCAGCAGTTCGACTAGCGGGAGGCCGGGAGAGACCCAGTACTTC; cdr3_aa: CASSSTSGRPGETQYF